This TCR beta chain came from a study of blood T cell repertoires in COVID-19. Study summary: The origin of the acute and convalescent COVID-19 samples was the United States, Italy and Spain. T cells, B-cell-depleted T cells, or PBMCs provided the cDNA or gDNA that served as material.

Germline V gene sequence: CDR1 MDHEN, CDR2 SYDVKM. V was trimmed by 3 bases and J by 1 base, leaving 10 bases between them. The CDR3 length is 14 residues. In the original analysis: Quantification of nucleated cells was approximated via reference gene primer amplification. Libraries were prepared by immunoSEQ multiplex PCR; TCRdb keeps only in-frame clonotypes and omits some of them. V and J calls plus clone size are reproduced from that table; the DNA served to infer D and trimming. The data show approximately 70,000 clones, about 90% seen once. The sample was peripheral blood. The chain has TRBV28 and TRBJ2-7; D is unresolved. The sequence came from a human donor in a cohort sampled during active COVID-19. This CDR3 reads CASSFDSYSYEQYF. CDR3 bases: TGTGCCAGCAGTTTTGACTCGTATTCCTACGAGCAGTACTTC.